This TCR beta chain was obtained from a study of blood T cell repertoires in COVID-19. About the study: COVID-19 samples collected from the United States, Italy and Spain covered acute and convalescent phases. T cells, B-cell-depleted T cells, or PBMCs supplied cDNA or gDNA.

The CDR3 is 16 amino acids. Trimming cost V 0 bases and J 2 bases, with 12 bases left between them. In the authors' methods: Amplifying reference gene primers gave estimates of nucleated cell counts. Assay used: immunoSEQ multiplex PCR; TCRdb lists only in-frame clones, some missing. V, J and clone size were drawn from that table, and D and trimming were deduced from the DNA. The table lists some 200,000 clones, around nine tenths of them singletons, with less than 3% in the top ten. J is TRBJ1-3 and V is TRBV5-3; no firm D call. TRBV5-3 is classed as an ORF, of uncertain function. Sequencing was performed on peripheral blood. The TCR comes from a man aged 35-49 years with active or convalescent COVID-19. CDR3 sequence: CARSLADICTGNTIYF. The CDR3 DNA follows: TGTGCCAGAAGCTTGGCCGACATCTGCACTGGAAACACCATATATTTT.